The rows below give T cell receptor beta chains drawn from one sample of a study of shared clonotypes between healthy human individuals. Libraries were prepared by immunoSEQ multiplex PCR; TCRdb keeps only in-frame clonotypes and omits some of them. The sample holds approximately 2.3 million clones, 80% to 95% seen once. Sequenced sample: naive CD4+ T cells from PBMCs. These receptors were obtained from a man younger than 35 in good health. Some clones in this sample may be carry-over from other donors' samples. The CDR3 runs from the conserved cysteine through the conserved F or W. D genes are given only for firm matches. The listing skips clone size in some rows; elsewhere it reads once, few, many or a size class.

cdr3_nt: TGTGCCAGCAGCCGAGTGGCCCAGGGGGCCATTGACCAGCATTTT
cdr3_aa: CASSRVAQGAIDQHF
d_call: TRBD1
v_call: TRBV7-2
cdr3_length: 15
clone_size: NA
j_call: TRBJ1-5

cdr3_nt: TGCGCCAGCAGCGGGAATTCGGGGACAGCAATTTTCTACACCTTC
cdr3_aa: CASSGNSGTAIFYTF
d_call: TRBD1
v_call: TRBV4-1
cdr3_length: 15
clone_size: NA
j_call: TRBJ1-2

cdr3_nt: TGTGCCAGCAGTTTAGGTGGGAGGGCCAGCAGTGAGCAGTTCTTC
cdr3_aa: CASSLGGRASSEQFF
d_call: TRBD2
v_call: TRBV27
cdr3_length: 15
clone_size: NA
j_call: TRBJ2-1

cdr3_nt: TGCGCCAGCAGCTCTGACGGGGTGGGAGGCTATGGCTACACCTTC
cdr3_aa: CASSSDGVGGYGYTF
d_call: NA
v_call: TRBV5-1
cdr3_length: 15
clone_size: NA
j_call: TRBJ1-2

cdr3_nt: TGTGCCAGCAGCTTATATGGGGGGGGACAGAGGACTTATGGCTACACCTTC
cdr3_aa: CASSLYGGGQRTYGYTF
d_call: TRBD1
v_call: TRBV7-2
cdr3_length: 17
clone_size: NA
j_call: TRBJ1-2

cdr3_nt: TGTGCCAGCAGTCCTCAAGGTGGGGGCAATCAGCCCCAGCATTTT
cdr3_aa: CASSPQGGGNQPQHF
d_call: NA
v_call: TRBV6-6
cdr3_length: 15
clone_size: NA
j_call: TRBJ1-5

cdr3_nt: TGTGCCAGCAGCGTAGGAGGGACAGGGGCCTACGAGCAGTACTTC
cdr3_aa: CASSVGGTGAYEQYF
d_call: TRBD1
v_call: TRBV9
cdr3_length: 15
clone_size: NA
j_call: TRBJ2-7

cdr3_nt: TGTGCCAGCAGCCTTGGGAGGCGGAGCACAGATACGCAGTATTTT
cdr3_aa: CASSLGRRSTDTQYF
d_call: NA
v_call: TRBV27
cdr3_length: 15
clone_size: NA
j_call: TRBJ2-3

cdr3_nt: TGTGCCAGCAGCGTGGACGCAAGGGCGGGTCAGCCCCAGCATTTT
cdr3_aa: CASSVDARAGQPQHF
d_call: NA
v_call: TRBV9
cdr3_length: 15
clone_size: few
j_call: TRBJ1-5

cdr3_nt: TGCGCCAGCAGCCACCAGGAGTCTAATCAGCCCCAGCATTTT
cdr3_aa: CASSHQESNQPQHF
d_call: NA
v_call: TRBV23-1
cdr3_length: 14
clone_size: NA
j_call: TRBJ1-5

cdr3_nt: TGTGCCAGCACCCGGACTAGCGGGTACACAGATACGCAGTATTTT
cdr3_aa: CASTRTSGYTDTQYF
d_call: TRBD2
v_call: TRBV6-5
cdr3_length: 15
clone_size: NA
j_call: TRBJ2-3

cdr3_nt: TGTGCCAGCAGCTTAGAGGGACAGACTACCTATGGCTACACCTTC
cdr3_aa: CASSLEGQTTYGYTF
d_call: TRBD1
v_call: TRBV7-2
cdr3_length: 15
clone_size: NA
j_call: TRBJ1-2

cdr3_nt: TGTGCCACCAGCAGGGACCGGACAGGGGGCGGAGGGGCTGAAGCTTTCTTT
cdr3_aa: CATSRDRTGGGGAEAFF
d_call: TRBD1
v_call: TRBV15
cdr3_length: 17
clone_size: NA
j_call: TRBJ1-1

cdr3_nt: TGTGCCAGCAGCCCACGACGTGCGGCAAGCGATACGCAGTATTTT
cdr3_aa: CASSPRRAASDTQYF
d_call: NA
v_call: TRBV7-2
cdr3_length: 15
clone_size: NA
j_call: TRBJ2-3

cdr3_nt: TGCGCCAGCAGCCCTCACCGGACTGGTGCTCCTGGGGCCAACGTCCTGACTTTC
cdr3_aa: CASSPHRTGAPGANVLTF
d_call: NA
v_call: TRBV5-1
cdr3_length: 18
clone_size: once
j_call: TRBJ2-6

cdr3_nt: TGTGCCAGCAGTTTCCGGGACAACTCCTACGAGCAGTACTTC
cdr3_aa: CASSFRDNSYEQYF
d_call: NA
v_call: TRBV6-6
cdr3_length: 14
clone_size: NA
j_call: TRBJ2-7

cdr3_nt: TGTGCCAGCAGCGGAAGGGACAGACTGAACACTGAAGCTTTCTTT
cdr3_aa: CASSGRDRLNTEAFF
d_call: TRBD1
v_call: TRBV5-8
cdr3_length: 15
clone_size: NA
j_call: TRBJ1-1

cdr3_nt: TGTGCCAGCTCGTTGCCCAATCAGCCCCAGCATTTT
cdr3_aa: CASSLPNQPQHF
d_call: NA
v_call: TRBV18
cdr3_length: 12
clone_size: few
j_call: TRBJ1-5

cdr3_nt: TGTGCCAGCAGCGCGGCGGGAAGGGGGAATGAAAAACTGTTTTTT
cdr3_aa: CASSAAGRGNEKLFF
d_call: NA
v_call: TRBV5-4
cdr3_length: 15
clone_size: NA
j_call: TRBJ1-4

cdr3_nt: TGCGCCAGCAGCCAGCCCCATCTGGGACTGGGGGCTTTCTTT
cdr3_aa: CASSQPHLGLGAFF
d_call: NA
v_call: TRBV4-1
cdr3_length: 14
clone_size: NA
j_call: TRBJ1-1

cdr3_nt: TGTGCCACCTCCCGGGACCCGAACACTGAAGCTTTCTTT
cdr3_aa: CATSRDPNTEAFF
d_call: NA
v_call: TRBV2
cdr3_length: 13
clone_size: NA
j_call: TRBJ1-1

cdr3_nt: TGTGCCAGCAGCCGGGACTTTCTCTTCTCCTCCTACGAGCAGTACTTC
cdr3_aa: CASSRDFLFSSYEQYF
d_call: NA
v_call: TRBV4-2
cdr3_length: 16
clone_size: NA
j_call: TRBJ2-7

cdr3_nt: TGTGCCAGCAGCCAATACTTCCAGGCAGCTTTCTTT
cdr3_aa: CASSQYFQAAFF
d_call: NA
v_call: TRBV14
cdr3_length: 12
clone_size: few
j_call: TRBJ1-1

cdr3_nt: TGTGCCAGCAGTCTGGCCTTTACTAGCACAGATACGCAGTATTTT
cdr3_aa: CASSLAFTSTDTQYF
d_call: NA
v_call: TRBV27
cdr3_length: 15
clone_size: once
j_call: TRBJ2-3

cdr3_nt: TGTGCCATCAGCGGGACTAGCGGGAACTACGAGCAGTACTTC
cdr3_aa: CAISGTSGNYEQYF
d_call: TRBD2
v_call: TRBV10-3
cdr3_length: 14
clone_size: NA
j_call: TRBJ2-7

cdr3_nt: TGTGCCAGCGTCCTCCGGACAGGGGGGGGTAGGACTGAAGCTTTCTTT
cdr3_aa: CASVLRTGGGRTEAFF
d_call: TRBD1
v_call: TRBV13
cdr3_length: 16
clone_size: NA
j_call: TRBJ1-1

cdr3_nt: TGTGCCAGCAGTCCTCCCCTCGACAGGGCTTACGAGCAGTACTTC
cdr3_aa: CASSPPLDRAYEQYF
d_call: TRBD1
v_call: TRBV6-6
cdr3_length: 15
clone_size: NA
j_call: TRBJ2-7

cdr3_nt: TGTGCCAGCTCCCCGGGGAACTACAATGAGCAGTTCTTC
cdr3_aa: CASSPGNYNEQFF
d_call: NA
v_call: TRBV19
cdr3_length: 13
clone_size: NA
j_call: TRBJ2-1

cdr3_nt: TGCGCCAGCAGCCAGGGTCCGGGACGGAGCCAAGAGACCCAGTACTTC
cdr3_aa: CASSQGPGRSQETQYF
d_call: NA
v_call: TRBV4-3
cdr3_length: 16
clone_size: NA
j_call: TRBJ2-5

cdr3_nt: TGTGCCAGCAGTGAACAGGGAGGCCAAGAGACCCAGTACTTC
cdr3_aa: CASSEQGGQETQYF
d_call: NA
v_call: TRBV28
cdr3_length: 14
clone_size: NA
j_call: TRBJ2-5

cdr3_nt: TGTGCCAGCAGTCATGGGGGGGTCACTAATGAAAAACTGTTTTTT
cdr3_aa: CASSHGGVTNEKLFF
d_call: NA
v_call: TRBV28
cdr3_length: 15
clone_size: NA
j_call: TRBJ1-4

cdr3_nt: TGTGCCAGCAGCTTAAGTCATATCAACACCGGGGAGCTGTTTTTT
cdr3_aa: CASSLSHINTGELFF
d_call: NA
v_call: TRBV7-7
cdr3_length: 15
clone_size: NA
j_call: TRBJ2-2

cdr3_nt: TGTGCCAGCAGCCTTCAACTAGCTACCAATGAGCAGTTCTTC
cdr3_aa: CASSLQLATNEQFF
d_call: NA
v_call: TRBV14
cdr3_length: 14
clone_size: NA
j_call: TRBJ2-1

cdr3_nt: TGTGCCAGCAGTCCCCCCCCCGCTTTCGGGTTCGGCGAGCAGTACTTC
cdr3_aa: CASSPPPAFGFGEQYF
d_call: NA
v_call: TRBV28
cdr3_length: 16
clone_size: NA
j_call: TRBJ2-7

cdr3_nt: TGTGCCAGCAGCTTAACCGGGACTAGCGGCAACACCGGGGAGCTGTTTTTT
cdr3_aa: CASSLTGTSGNTGELFF
d_call: TRBD2
v_call: TRBV5-5
cdr3_length: 17
clone_size: NA
j_call: TRBJ2-2

cdr3_nt: TGTGCCAGCAGCTCCGGGACAGGGCCTGGAAACACCATATATTTT
cdr3_aa: CASSSGTGPGNTIYF
d_call: TRBD1
v_call: TRBV28
cdr3_length: 15
clone_size: NA
j_call: TRBJ1-3

cdr3_nt: TGCAGCGTTGAGAGAGCAGATACGCAGTATTTT
cdr3_aa: CSVERADTQYF
d_call: NA
v_call: TRBV29-1
cdr3_length: 11
clone_size: NA
j_call: TRBJ2-3

cdr3_nt: TGCGCCAGCAGCCCCTCCAAGCGGGGGGTCTCCTACGAGCAGTACTTC
cdr3_aa: CASSPSKRGVSYEQYF
d_call: TRBD2
v_call: TRBV4-3
cdr3_length: 16
clone_size: once
j_call: TRBJ2-7

cdr3_nt: TGTGCCAGCAGTGCCGAGGGCGGAAACACCATATATTTT
cdr3_aa: CASSAEGGNTIYF
d_call: NA
v_call: TRBV6-1
cdr3_length: 13
clone_size: NA
j_call: TRBJ1-3